Shown below are 9 T cell receptor beta chains from a single sample sequenced in a study of cytomegalovirus exposure and HLA in healthy donors. In the PCR, 60 Vbeta and 13 Jbeta primers were used. Produced via immunoSEQ multiplex PCR; TCRdb's table is partial and in-frame only. The top ten clones hold around 2.8% of a sample with approximately 220,000 clones, 65% to 85% of them seen once. Material: PBMCs. The receptors were gathered from a man aged 30 to 45 in good health and CMV-seronegative.

There are a few counts of this clone. The chain uses TRBV7-3 and TRBJ2-1; the match to TRBD2 covers 8 bases. Trimming at V came to 1 base and at J to 1 base, leaving 3 bases not matched to a gene. Per the germline V gene, CDR1 is SGHTA and CDR2 is FQGTGA. This CDR3 is 16 amino acids long. The chain's CDR3 is CASSLKASGSYNEQFF. CDR3 in DNA: TGTGCCAGCAGCTTAAAGGCTAGCGGGTCCTACAATGAGCAGTTCTTC.

Remarks on this clone: Distinct nucleotide sequences in the sample also encode this CDR3. The chain uses TRBV28 and TRBJ2-4; TRBD1 matches 9 bases. This CDR3 has 14 residues. V was clipped by 6 bases and J by 6 bases; unmatched bases: 6. CDR1 and CDR2 (germline): MDHEN, SYDVKM. For the CDR3, the DNA is TGTGCCAGCAGACCTCCGGGACAGGGAAACATTCAGTACTTC. Its protein product is CASRPPGQGNIQYF. The full variable domain, completed using reference TRBV28 and TRBJ2-4, is DVKVTQSSRYLVKRTGEKVFLECVQDMDHENMFWYRQDPGLGLRLIYFSYDVKMKEKGDIPEGYSVSREKKERFSLILESASTNQTSMYLCASRPPGQGNIQYFGAGTRLSVL.

The J gene is TRBJ2-7, the V gene TRBV25-1, with D uncertain. Germline V CDR1 and CDR2: MGHDK, SYGVNS. Trimming took off 2 bases at V and 3 bases at J, with 8 bases between the two ends. The CDR3 is 13 amino acids. This CDR3 is CASSEPPGYEQYF. CDR3 nucleotide sequence: TGTGCCAGCAGTGAACCACCCGGCTACGAGCAGTACTTC.

The rearrangement links TRBV5-6 to TRBJ2-3; 10 nucleotides line up with TRBD2. The V gene's germline CDR1 is SGHDT and CDR2 YYEEEE. There are 16 residues in the CDR3. J gave up 4 bases and V 4 bases, and 9 bases lay outside the gene matches. The CDR3 here is CASSGLLAGAADTQYF. CDR3 bases: TGTGCCAGCAGCGGACTGCTAGCGGGGGCTGCAGATACGCAGTATTTT.

V gene TRBV29-1 combines with J gene TRBJ2-5, with no clear D. The CDR3 is 10 amino acids. V shed 5 bases and J shed 11 bases, with 12 bases lying between them. Looked up from germline, CDR1 is SQVTM and CDR2 is ANQGSEA. The CDR3 bases are TGCAGCGTTCTCGATCGACAACAGTACTTC. Protein product: CSVLDRQQYF.

This clone was seen only a few times. The chain carries TRBV20-1 and TRBJ1-5, with TRBD1 identical over 8 bases. J lost 6 bases, V lost 5 bases, and 0 bases had no gene match. The CDR3 loop spans 11 amino acids. Per the germline V gene, CDR1 is DFQATT and CDR2 is SNEGSKA (reference sequence). The CDR3 sequence is CSAGQGQPQHF. DNA for the CDR3: TGCAGTGCTGGACAGGGTCAGCCCCAGCATTTT.

In nucleotides, the CDR3 is TGTGCCAGCAGCTTAGAGAGAAATACGCAGTATTTT. This sequence encodes CASSLERNTQYF. The chain combines TRBV11-2 with TRBJ2-3; no reliable D call. The germline V and J ends were trimmed by 0 bases and 7 bases, with 5 bases remaining between them. In germline, CDR1 is SGHAT, CDR2 FQNNGV. The CDR3 spans 12 residues.

The chain employs TRBV4-1 and TRBJ1-1; D is unresolved. The germline CDR1 and CDR2 sequences are MGHRA and YSYEKL. This CDR3 is 14 amino acids long. V gave up 1 base and J gave up 1 base, with 7 bases separating them. CDR3 coding DNA: TGCGCCAGCAGCCAAGTACGGGGGAACACTGAAGCTTTCTTT. Residues: CASSQVRGNTEAFF.

This rearrangement joins TRBV28 to TRBJ1-2; D unclear. The germline gives CDR1 MDHEN, CDR2 SYDVKM. Trimming took off 2 bases at V and 4 bases at J, with 8 bases between the two ends. The CDR3 totals 13 residues. The CDR3 here is CASSLLPVYGYTF. The CDR3 nucleotides are TGTGCCAGCAGTTTACTCCCGGTCTATGGCTACACCTTC.